This T cell receptor (beta chain) is from a study of siplizumab effects on memory and regulatory T cells. Germline V gene lookup returns CDR1 SGHRS and CDR2 YFSETQ. CDR3 length equals 16 residues. J lost 0 bases, V lost 4 bases, and 7 bases had no gene match. Sequenced by immunoSEQ multiplex PCR; TCRdb stores in-frame clones only, minus some. The sample lists some 120,000 clones; 94% were seen once. The rearrangement uses TRBV5-1 and TRBJ2-3; 8 nucleotides match TRBD2. Sample: non-Treg CD4+ T cells sorted from blood. The TCR comes from a human donor in good health. The CDR3 region is CASSPRAGDSTDTQYF. CDR3 nucleotide sequence: TGCGCCAGCAGCCCACGAGCGGGGGATAGCACAGATACGCAGTATTTT.